Relative to its sample, the clone carrying this T cell receptor beta chain is medium-sized. Its antigen remains unidentified. V lost 4 bases to trimming and J lost 4 bases, with 10 bases between them. The CDR3 consists of 12 residues. CDR1 SQVTM and CDR2 ANQGSEA come from the germline V gene. General observations from the study: Tumor memory CD4+ T cell TCR gene usage was found to cluster with blood and lymph node memory CD4+ cells and with lymph node naive CD4+ cells. The larger-cohort validation was restricted to a single TCR beta V-J rearrangement rather than whole repertoires. Greatest tumor Treg TCR overlap was with tumor naive CD4+ cells.

Constant-region reverse primers amplified full-length variable regions, followed by semi-nested Nested Universal Primer A PCR. TCRdb fed the 5' RACE reads into MiXCR, producing one record per CDR3 protein. The repertoire includes tens of thousands of distinct CDR3 sequences, about 20% of them detected once, and more than 4% sits in the top ten. Cells sorted as Tregs were CD4+, CD25+ and CD127-/low. The TCR originated in a female donor with breast cancer. The V and J genes are TRBV29-1 and TRBJ1-2; the D is unclear. The sequencing sample was made of Tregs sorted from blood. This CDR3 reads CSVVGGSYGYTF. CDR3 bases: TGCAGCGTTGTCGGCGGTAGCTATGGCTACACCTTC.